Following are 25 T cell receptor beta chains from one sample sequenced in a study of shared clonotypes between healthy human individuals. This table comes from immunoSEQ multiplex PCR, and its TCRdb copy is limited to in-frame clones, with some not included. Among over a million clones listed, around 98% were seen once. The specimen sequenced was naive CD4+ T cells sorted from blood. Subset reported: CD45RA+ positively selected. These receptors were obtained from a man aged 25-45 years in good health.

This chain uses TRBV4-1 with TRBJ2-7; 8 nucleotides align to TRBD1. There are 19 residues in the CDR3. Germline loops: CDR1 MGHRA, CDR2 YSYEKL. V trimming: 0 bases; J trimming: 0 bases; junction bases outside the gene matches: 13. Here the CDR3 reads CASSQDQDREAYFSYEQYF. The CDR3 DNA is TGCGCCAGCAGCCAAGACCAGGACAGGGAAGCATACTTCTCCTACGAGCAGTACTTC.

This clone was recorded only once. The chain employs TRBV6-1 and TRBJ2-5; no clear D gene. V was cut by 2 bases and J by 1 base, with 20 bases left in between. CDR1 and CDR2 from the germline V gene are MNHNS and SASEGT. The CDR3 consists of 18 residues. CDR3 coding DNA: TGTGCCAGCAGTGAAACCGTTAGAGATCGAAGGGCCCAAGAGACCCAGTACTTC. Its protein product is CASSETVRDRRAQETQYF.

The V gene is TRBV4-3, the J gene TRBJ2-2; 8 bases line up with TRBD2. The CDR3 is made up of 20 amino acids. V was clipped by 0 bases and J by 4 bases; unmatched bases: 16. Germline CDR1 reads LGHNA; CDR2 reads YSLEER. DNA for the CDR3: TGCGCCAGCAGCCAAGATCGAGTGATACCGGGACTAGGTGGCACCGGGGAGCTGTTTTTT. It codes for CASSQDRVIPGLGGTGELFF.

This clone was seen a handful of times. This sample includes further DNA sequences coding for the same CDR3. The chain uses TRBV5-1 and TRBJ2-1; 11 bases are a match to TRBD2. The ends lost 0 bases at V and 7 bases at J; junction bases unmatched: 0. Germline-derived CDR1 and CDR2 are SGHRS and YFSETQ. CDR3 length equals 14 residues. CDR3 sequence: CASSLGLAGNEQFF. The CDR3 bases are TGCGCCAGCAGCTTGGGACTAGCGGGAAATGAGCAGTTCTTC.

This chain uses TRBV28 with TRBJ2-1; 8 bases agree with TRBD2. The V and J ends lost 3 bases and 6 bases, in that order; junction bases with no gene match: 7. Germline lookup yields CDR1 MDHEN and CDR2 SYDVKM. This CDR3 contains 15 residues. CDR3 protein: CASSFEGGRPNEQFF. CDR3 nucleotide sequence: TGTGCCAGCAGTTTTGAGGGCGGGAGGCCCAATGAGCAGTTCTTC.

The chain carries TRBV4-3 and TRBJ2-7; maybe TRBD1 (5 bases). This CDR3 comprises 15 residues. Germline V gene sequence: CDR1 LGHNA, CDR2 YSLEER. Trimming pared 1 base from V and 2 bases from J, leaving 12 bases between. The DNA for the CDR3 is TGCGCCAGCAGCCAAGGGGCAGGGCTGACCTACGAGCAGTACTTC. The encoded protein is CASSQGAGLTYEQYF.

V usage is TRBV7-6 and J usage is TRBJ2-6, with D possibly TRBD1 on 5 matching bases. The length of the CDR3 is 16 residues. V gave up 1 base and J gave up 2 bases, with 9 bases separating them. The germline V gene has CDR1 SGHVS and CDR2 FNYEAQ. CDR3 in amino acids: CASSLVQGPGANVLTF. CDR3 in DNA: TGTGCCAGCAGCTTAGTGCAGGGTCCTGGGGCCAACGTCCTGACTTTC.

Points on this clone: The same CDR3 arises from other DNA sequences in this sample as well. The chain employs TRBV28 and TRBJ1-5; tentatively, D is TRBD1 (5 bases). V was trimmed by 4 bases and J by 4 bases, leaving 11 bases between them. There are 14 residues in the CDR3. The germline V gene encodes CDR1 MDHEN and CDR2 SYDVKM. CDR3 in DNA: TGTGCCAGCAGTTCGGGGCAAGGGAATCAGCCCCAGCATTTT. Protein: CASSSGQGNQPQHF.

The rearrangement joins TRBV21-1 to TRBJ1-5. TRBV21-1 has pseudogene status. There are 17 residues in the CDR3. The CDR3 sequence: CASSKGASGRGNQPQHF. The DNA for the CDR3 is TGTGCCAGCAGCAAAGGGGCCTCAGGGAGAGGGAATCAGCCCCAGCATTTT.

J is TRBJ2-7 and V is TRBV2; D is unresolved. This CDR3 comprises 13 residues. Germline V lookup: CDR1 SNHLY, CDR2 FYNNEI. Trimming stripped 8 bases from V and 1 base from J, with 12 bases between. The CDR3 protein is CASFGNPSYEQYF. Here the CDR3 DNA reads TGTGCCAGCTTTGGAAATCCGTCCTACGAGCAGTACTTC.

This chain links TRBV11-2 with TRBJ2-5, with D possibly TRBD2 on 6 matching bases. The CDR3 has 15 residues. V was shortened by 2 bases and J by 2 bases, with 12 bases between the two germline ends. Germline loops: CDR1 SGHAT, CDR2 FQNNGV. The CDR3 DNA follows: TGTGCCAGCAGCTTAATGTGGGGGGAACAAGAGACCCAGTACTTC. It encodes CASSLMWGEQETQYF. Filled out from reference TRBV11-2 and TRBJ2-5, the complete variable domain reads EAGVAQSPRYKIIEKRQSVAFWCNPISGHATLYWYQQILGQGPKLLIQFQNNGVVDDSQLPKDRFSAERLKGVDSTLKIQPAKLEDSAVYLCASSLMWGEQETQYFGPGTRLLVL.

V is TRBV18 and J is TRBJ2-3; TRBD1 might be the D (6 bases). This CDR3 is built from 16 residues. Germline V CDR1 and CDR2: KGHSH, LQKENI. Trimming shortened V by 4 bases and J by 0 bases, and 14 bases separated the two germline ends. CDR3: CASSHNRVGSTDTQYF. The CDR3 nucleotides read TGTGCCAGCTCACATAACAGGGTGGGGAGCACAGATACGCAGTATTTT.

CDR3 nucleotide sequence: TGTGCCAGCTCACCTTCGGGGAGGGCCGGGACAGATTACAATGAGCAGTTCTTC. This translates into CASSPSGRAGTDYNEQFF. The chain uses TRBV18 and TRBJ2-1; the D gene could be TRBD1 or TRBD2 (7 bases each). In germline, CDR1 is KGHSH, CDR2 LQKENI. This CDR3 has 18 amino acids. The V end was cut by 3 bases, the J end by 4 bases, with 22 bases between.

The chain combines TRBV5-8 with TRBJ2-7, with 7 positions matching TRBD2. Germline values: CDR1 SGHTS, CDR2 YDEGEE. This CDR3 is 16 amino acids long. The V segment lost 0 bases and the J segment 1 base; nucleotides outside the gene matches: 7. The chain's CDR3 is CASSLAGYGRSYEQYF. CDR3 nucleotide sequence: TGTGCCAGCAGCTTGGCGGGTTACGGGAGGTCCTACGAGCAGTACTTC. The full variable domain, in which reference TRBV5-8 and TRBJ2-7 provide the parts outside the CDR3, is EAGVTQSPTHLIKTRGQQATLRCSPISGHTSVYWYQQALGLGLQFLLWYDEGEERNRGNFPPRFSGRQFPNYSSELNVNALELEDSALYLCASSLAGYGRSYEQYFGPGTRLTVT.

V gene TRBV5-1 combines with J gene TRBJ2-1, with D perhaps TRBD1 or TRBD2 (5 bases each). Germline V CDR1 and CDR2: SGHRS, YFSETQ. V was trimmed by 0 bases and J by 4 bases, leaving 11 bases between them. CDR3 size: 15 residues. CDR3 bases: TGCGCCAGCAGCTTGGCAGCAGGGAGATACAATGAGCAGTTCTTC. Its translation is CASSLAAGRYNEQFF.

V and J are TRBV5-4 and TRBJ1-2; possible D gene TRBD1, 6 bases. From germline, CDR1 is SGHNT and CDR2 YYREEE (reference sequence). V lost 4 bases and J 2 bases, leaving 12 bases between the germline ends. This CDR3 spans 14 amino acids. In DNA form, the CDR3 reads TGTGCCAGCAGCCTCCCAGACAGGAACTATGGCTACACCTTC. Protein product: CASSLPDRNYGYTF.

The chain recombines TRBV25-1 with TRBJ2-1; D may be TRBD2 (5 bases). V lost 1 base and J lost 5, with 12 bases in between. The length of the CDR3 is 15 residues. Germline V gene lookup returns CDR1 MGHDK and CDR2 SYGVNS. CDR3 in DNA: TGTGCCAGCAGTGAATTTCCCGAGGGAAACAATGAGCAGTTCTTC. Protein sequence: CASSEFPEGNNEQFF. The full variable domain, completed using reference TRBV25-1 and TRBJ2-1, is EADIYQTPRYLVIGTGKKITLECSQTMGHDKMYWYQQDPGMELHLIHYSYGVNSTEKGDLSSESTVSRIRTEHFPLTLESARPSHTSQYLCASSEFPEGNNEQFFGPGTRLTVL.

This clone was seen a single time. This CDR3 is also generated by other DNA sequences in the sample. J is TRBJ2-7 and V is TRBV7-9; unclear D gene. There are 11 residues in the CDR3. V lost 4 bases and J lost 4, with 5 bases in between. Germline CDR1 reads SEHNR; CDR2 reads FQNEAQ (reference sequence). The CDR3 DNA reads TGTGCCAGCAGCTCCCATTACGAGCAGTACTTC. Translation: CASSSHYEQYF.

The V call is TRBV5-1, the J call TRBJ2-1; 7 nucleotides align to TRBD1. This CDR3 has 14 residues. V was pared by 7 bases and J by 6 bases, with 10 bases of the junction left unmatched. Germline V CDR1 and CDR2: SGHRS, YFSETQ. In DNA, the CDR3 is TGCGCCAGCGCTATTACAGGGGCCAGCAATGAGCAGTTCTTC. Amino acids: CASAITGASNEQFF.

The chain carries TRBV7-3 and TRBJ2-1; TRBD2 matches 13 bases. Germline loops: CDR1 SGHTA, CDR2 FQGTGA. The CDR3 consists of 17 residues. The V and J ends lost 4 bases and 7 bases, in that order; junction bases with no gene match: 10. In DNA form, the CDR3 reads TGTGCCAGCAGCTCCCAAGGACTAGCGGGAGTGGGGAATGAGCAGTTCTTC. The encoded protein is CASSSQGLAGVGNEQFF.

This clone showed up just once. V gene TRBV7-3 combines with J gene TRBJ1-1; 9 nucleotides align to TRBD1. Trimming took 5 bases from V and 5 from J; bases not matched to a gene: 6. This CDR3 has 14 amino acids. Germline CDR1 is SGHTA and CDR2 is FQGTGA. CDR3 residues: CASSTTGGGTEAFF. CDR3 DNA: TGTGCCAGCAGCACGACAGGGGGTGGGACTGAAGCTTTCTTT.

The rearrangement uses TRBV5-6 and TRBJ2-3; D remains ambiguous. V lost 0 bases to trimming and J lost 4 bases, with 15 bases between them. The CDR3 length is 16 residues. Per germline, CDR1 SGHDT and CDR2 YYEEEE. The CDR3 nucleotides are TGTGCCAGCAGCTTGGTGGCAGACCCCCAGGCAGATACGCAGTATTTT. Protein: CASSLVADPQADTQYF.

The chain combines TRBV6-1 with TRBJ2-3; the match to TRBD2 covers 10 bases. Germline-derived CDR1 and CDR2 are MNHNS and SASEGT. J lost 1 base, V lost 4 bases, and 5 bases had no gene match. The CDR3 loop spans 16 amino acids. CDR3 region: CASSVGLAGGTDTQYF. CDR3 in DNA: TGTGCCAGCAGTGTCGGGCTAGCGGGAGGCACAGATACGCAGTATTTT.

This chain links TRBV11-2 with TRBJ2-1; TRBD2 agrees at 15 bases. This CDR3 is 18 amino acids long. Germline CDR1 reads SGHAT; CDR2 reads FQNNGV. V lost 1 base and J lost 6; bases outside the gene matches: 7. DNA for the CDR3: TGTGCCAGCAGCTTAGCTCCTGGACTAGCGGGAGGGGGCAATGAGCAGTTCTTC. Translating it yields CASSLAPGLAGGGNEQFF.

The chain uses TRBV10-1 and TRBJ1-1; D is possibly TRBD1 (5 bases). The germline V gene encodes CDR1 WNHNN and CDR2 SYGVQD (reference sequence). With 3 bases removed from V and 10 bases from J, the gap between germline ends came to 18 bases. The CDR3 is 14 amino acids. CDR3 in amino acids: CASSETGVVRGAFF. Here the CDR3 DNA reads TGCGCCAGCAGTGAAACAGGAGTCGTTCGCGGAGCTTTCTTT.